The present T cell receptor beta chain was sequenced within a study of blood T cell repertoires in COVID-19. Across the whole study: From T cells, B-cell-depleted T cells, or PBMCs came the material, which was cDNA or gDNA.

Measured with immunoSEQ multiplex PCR; TCRdb has only the in-frame clones, and not every one. The sample consists of 200,000 to 250,000 clones, roughly four fifths of them appearing once. This clone has at least ten counts. CDR1 and CDR2 from the germline V gene are ENHRY and SYGVKD. J gave up 3 bases and V 4 bases, and 8 bases lay outside the gene matches. The CDR3 has 16 amino acids. The gene calls are TRBV10-3 and TRBJ2-7, with 11 positions matching TRBD2. The source of this sequence is a man in his forties or fifties who had recovered from COVID-19. The sequenced sample consisted of PBMCs or T cells enriched from blood (not recorded which). Here the CDR3 DNA reads TGTGCCATCAGTGGCGGGACTAGCGGAACATTCTACGAGCAGTACTTC. Its protein product is CAISGGTSGTFYEQYF.